The following is a T cell receptor (beta chain) sequence with its context. Its cognate antigen is unknown. These data come from a study of shared clonotypes between healthy human individuals. At deep level, the assay was performed. Sorted subsets were amplified in replicate PCRs using 200 ng DNA, around 30,000 T cell genomes. The method was immunoSEQ multiplex PCR; TCRdb's version includes in-frame clones alone and lacks a portion of them. The data contain about 2.3 million clones, roughly 92% of them seen just once; the ten biggest clones take up around 0.38%. This CDR3 is 14 amino acids long. V was clipped by 3 bases and J by 1 base, with 10 bases between them. Germline CDR1 reads MDHEN; CDR2 reads SYDVKM. Regarding the study as a whole: Measured sharing among donors was expected to vary with sequencing depth.

Material for sequencing was naive CD4+ T cells from PBMCs. Subset in this sample: CD45RA+ positively selected. This chain uses TRBV28 with TRBJ2-7, with D perhaps TRBD1 (5 bases). The sequence came from a man aged 18 to 30 in good health. Some clones in this sample may be carry-over from other donors' samples. The CDR3: CASSFRRQSYEQYF. The CDR3 region has the DNA TGTGCCAGCAGTTTTCGCCGACAGTCCTACGAGCAGTACTTC.